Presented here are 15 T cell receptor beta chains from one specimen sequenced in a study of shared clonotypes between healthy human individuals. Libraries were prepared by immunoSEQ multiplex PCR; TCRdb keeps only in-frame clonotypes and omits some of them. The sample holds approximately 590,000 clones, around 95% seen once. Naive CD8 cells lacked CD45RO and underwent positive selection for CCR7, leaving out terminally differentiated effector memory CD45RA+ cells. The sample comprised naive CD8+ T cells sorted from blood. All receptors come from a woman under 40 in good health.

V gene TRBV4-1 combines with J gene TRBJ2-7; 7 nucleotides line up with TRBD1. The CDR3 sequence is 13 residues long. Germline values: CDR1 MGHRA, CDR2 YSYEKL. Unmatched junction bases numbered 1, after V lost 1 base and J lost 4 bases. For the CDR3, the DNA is TGCGCCAGCAGCCAAGCCAGGGGGTACGAGCAGTACTTC. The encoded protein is CASSQARGYEQYF.

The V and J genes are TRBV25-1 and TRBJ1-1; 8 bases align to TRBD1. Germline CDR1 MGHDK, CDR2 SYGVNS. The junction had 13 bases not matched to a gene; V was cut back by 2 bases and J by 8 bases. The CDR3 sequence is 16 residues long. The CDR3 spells CASSERGRQGAGEAFF. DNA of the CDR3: TGTGCCAGCAGTGAAAGGGGGCGGCAGGGGGCTGGAGAAGCTTTCTTT.

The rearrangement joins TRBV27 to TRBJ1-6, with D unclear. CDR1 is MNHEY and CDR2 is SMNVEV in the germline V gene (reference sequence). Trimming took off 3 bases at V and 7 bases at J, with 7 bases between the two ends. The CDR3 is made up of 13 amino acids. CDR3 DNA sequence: TGTGCCAGCAGTTTTAACGGAAATTCACCCCTCCACTTT. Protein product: CASSFNGNSPLHF.

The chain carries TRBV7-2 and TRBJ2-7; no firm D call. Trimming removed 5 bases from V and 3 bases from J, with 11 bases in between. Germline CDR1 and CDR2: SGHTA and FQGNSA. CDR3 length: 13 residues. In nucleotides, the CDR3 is TGTGCCAGCAGCCCCGCCCCCCTCTACGAGCAGTACTTC. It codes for CASSPAPLYEQYF.

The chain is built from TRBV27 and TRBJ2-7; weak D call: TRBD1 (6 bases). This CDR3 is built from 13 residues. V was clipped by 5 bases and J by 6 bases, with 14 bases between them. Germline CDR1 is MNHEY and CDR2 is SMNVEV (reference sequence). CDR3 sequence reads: CASSRDVGGEQYF. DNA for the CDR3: TGTGCCAGCAGTCGGGACGTAGGGGGCGAGCAGTACTTC.

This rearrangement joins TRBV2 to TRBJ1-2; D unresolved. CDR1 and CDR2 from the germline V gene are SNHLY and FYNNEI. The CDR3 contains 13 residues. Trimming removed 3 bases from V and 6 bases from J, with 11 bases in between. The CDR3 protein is CASSDGQPNGYTF. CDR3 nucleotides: TGTGCCAGCAGTGACGGGCAGCCTAATGGCTACACCTTC.

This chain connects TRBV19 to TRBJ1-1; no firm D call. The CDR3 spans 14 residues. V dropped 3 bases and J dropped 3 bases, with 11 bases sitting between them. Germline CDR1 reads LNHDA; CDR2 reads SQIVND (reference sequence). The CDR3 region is CASSIQVGYTEAFF. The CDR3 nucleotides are TGTGCCAGTAGTATCCAGGTGGGCTACACTGAAGCTTTCTTT.

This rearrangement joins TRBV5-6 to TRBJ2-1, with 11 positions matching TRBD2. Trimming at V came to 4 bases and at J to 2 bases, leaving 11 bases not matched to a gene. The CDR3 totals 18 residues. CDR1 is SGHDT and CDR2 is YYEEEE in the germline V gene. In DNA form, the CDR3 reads TGTGCCAGCAGCGTGGGACTAGCGGAGAGGGTCCCCTACAATGAGCAGTTCTTC. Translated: CASSVGLAERVPYNEQFF.

The CDR3 DNA is TGCGCCAGCAGCCAGGCGTCCCCCAGACCCCACTACAATGAGCAGTTCTTC. Translated: CASSQASPRPHYNEQFF. The chain links TRBV4-1 to TRBJ2-1, with no clear D. The germline V and J ends were trimmed by 3 bases and 3 bases, with 18 bases remaining between them. Germline loops: CDR1 MGHRA, CDR2 YSYEKL. CDR3 length equals 17 residues.

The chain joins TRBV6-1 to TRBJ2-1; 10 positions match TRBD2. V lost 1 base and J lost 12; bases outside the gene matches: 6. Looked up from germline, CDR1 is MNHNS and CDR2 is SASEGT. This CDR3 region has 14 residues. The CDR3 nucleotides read TGTGCCAGCAGTGAAGATCTAGCGGGAGTCAGGCAGTTCTTC. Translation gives CASSEDLAGVRQFF.

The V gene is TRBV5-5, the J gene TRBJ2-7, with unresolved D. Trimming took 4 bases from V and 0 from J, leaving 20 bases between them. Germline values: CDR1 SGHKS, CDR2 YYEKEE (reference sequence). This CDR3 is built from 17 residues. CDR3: CASSTAFGPPSSYEQYF. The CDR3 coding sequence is TGTGCCAGCAGCACAGCCTTCGGACCGCCCAGCTCCTACGAGCAGTACTTC. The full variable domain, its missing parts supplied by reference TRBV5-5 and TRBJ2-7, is DAGVTQSPTHLIKTRGQQVTLRCSPISGHKSVSWYQQVLGQGPQFIFQYYEKEERGRGNFPDRFSARQFPNYSSELNVNALLLGDSALYLCASSTAFGPPSSYEQYFGPGTRLTVT.

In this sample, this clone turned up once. The CDR3 spells CASSLGRILSYEQYF. The CDR3 DNA follows: TGTGCCAGCAGCTTAGGGCGGATCCTCTCCTACGAGCAGTACTTC. The chain combines TRBV13 with TRBJ2-7; D ambiguous. Germline assignment: CDR1 PRHDT and CDR2 FYEKMQ (reference sequence). The CDR3 loop spans 15 amino acids. Trimming pared 0 bases from V and 0 bases from J, leaving 9 bases between.

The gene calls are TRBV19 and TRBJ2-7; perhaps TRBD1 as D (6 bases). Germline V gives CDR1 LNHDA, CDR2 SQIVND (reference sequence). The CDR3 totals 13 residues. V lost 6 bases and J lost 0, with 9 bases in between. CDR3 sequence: CASRRTDSYEQYF. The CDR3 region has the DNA TGTGCCAGTAGGCGGACAGACTCCTACGAGCAGTACTTC.

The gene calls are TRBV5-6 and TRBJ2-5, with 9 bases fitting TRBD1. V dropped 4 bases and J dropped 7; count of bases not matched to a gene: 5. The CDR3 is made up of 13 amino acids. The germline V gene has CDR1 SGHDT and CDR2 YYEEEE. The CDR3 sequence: CASSPGTGWTQYF. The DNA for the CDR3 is TGTGCCAGCAGCCCTGGGACAGGGTGGACCCAGTACTTC.

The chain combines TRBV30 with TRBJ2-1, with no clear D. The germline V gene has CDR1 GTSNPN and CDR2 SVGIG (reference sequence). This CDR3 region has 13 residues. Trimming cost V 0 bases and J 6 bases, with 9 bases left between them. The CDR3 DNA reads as TGTGCCTGGAGTGTTTCCCTAGTCAATGAGCAGTTCTTC. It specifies CAWSVSLVNEQFF.